This T cell receptor beta chain was recovered during a study of T-cell memory formation after mild COVID-19. Study outcomes and limitations: Cross-reactive memory seemingly joined, as some responding clones were found in pre-infection memory. From day 15 to 85, contracting clones were balanced between CD4 and CD8, whereas later expanders leaned toward CD4+.

TCRdb reprocessed the 5' RACE reads via MiXCR and lists one record per CDR3 protein. Of about 130,000 distinct CDR3 sequences in the sample, about a sixth were seen once. V lost 1 base and J lost 1, with 7 bases in between. Looked up from germline, CDR1 is DFQATT and CDR2 is SNEGSKA (reference sequence). This CDR3 contains 13 residues. In the case of this clonotype: Its matching antigen is unknown.

The sample taken for sequencing was PBMCs or a T cell subset sorted from them (not recorded which). The receptor was derived from a man between 18 and 35 years old who had mild COVID-19 (a few samples of this study predate the infection). Cell type and time point are not known. This chain links TRBV20-1 with TRBJ1-1; no reliable D call. Here the CDR3 DNA reads TGCAGTGCTAGAGCTGACGGGAACACTGAAGCTTTCTTT. Its translation: CSARADGNTEAFF.